A selection of T cell receptor beta chains follows, all from one sample in a study of regulatory T cells in long-lasting Graves disease. MiXCR was run by TCRdb on the multiplex PCR reads, yielding one entry per CDR3 protein. This repertoire shows 300,000 to 400,000 distinct CDR3 sequences, around a fifth found once; its top ten account for 25% to 30%. The sequenced sample was peripheral blood mononuclear cells (PBMCs), obtained when the disease was refractory, from a patient treated with antithyroid drugs. The receptors shown here come from a female donor with Graves disease. Both conserved end residues are part of each CDR3. A D gene is named only where the DNA matches it firmly. Not every row has a clone size; where given, it reads once, few, many or a size class.

j_gene	v_gene	d_gene	abundance	CDR3nt	CDR3aa
TRBJ2-7	TRBV11-2	TRBD2	many	TGTGCCAGCAGCAAAGGCGGGGGGCTGAACGCCTACGAGCAGTACTTC	CASSKGGGLNAYEQYF
TRBJ1-3	TRBV27	.	.	TGTGCCAGCAGTTTAGGCCTTTCCTCTGGAAACACCATATATTTT	CASSLGLSSGNTIYF
TRBJ1-2	TRBV12-3/TRBV12-4	TRBD1	many	TGTGCCAGCAGTTTCCCGGACAGGGGAGGGAACTATGGCTACACCTTC	CASSFPDRGGNYGYTF
TRBJ1-5	TRBV24-1	.	few	TGTGCCACCAGTGCGGCCAGGGAAGGGCAGCCCCAGCATTTT	CATSAAREGQPQHF
TRBJ2-2	TRBV19	TRBD1	.	TGTGCCAGTAGTACACATCATGGACAGGGCCGGAGGACCGGGGAGCTGTTTTTT	CASSTHHGQGRRTGELFF
TRBJ1-6	TRBV5-1	TRBD1	.	TGCGCCAGCAGCATATCCGGGACAGGGTATAATTCACCCCTCCACTTT	CASSISGTGYNSPLHF
TRBJ1-3	TRBV27	.	.	TGTGCCAGCAGACGGACGAGCTCTGGAAACACCATATATTTT	CASRRTSSGNTIYF
TRBJ1-1	TRBV7-3	.	few	TGTGCCAGCAGCAAAGGTTCCTGGGACTCCTCTGAAGCTTTCTTT	CASSKGSWDSSEAFF
TRBJ2-7	TRBV7-2	TRBD1	many	TGTGCCAGCAAACGGGACAGGTTCTCCTACGAGCAGTACTTC	CASKRDRFSYEQYF
TRBJ1-2	TRBV28	TRBD1	many	TGTGCCAGCAGTCCTCCAGGGGGACTCTTAACCTATGGCTACACCTTC	CASSPPGGLLTYGYTF
TRBJ2-1	TRBV28	TRBD2	few	TGTGCCAGCAGTCCAACCACTAGCGGGAGGGCCTCATCATCTTACAATGAGCAGTTCTTC	CASSPTTSGRASSSYNEQFF
TRBJ2-7	TRBV6-1	.	.	TGTGCCAGTTCCCGCCGGAGGCTGCCCTCCTACGAGCAGTACTTC	CASSRRRLPSYEQYF
TRBJ2-7	TRBV6-5	TRBD1	many	TGTGCCAGCAGTTACTCCCAAAGCAGGGGGCTACTCTACGAGCAGTACTTC	CASSYSQSRGLLYEQYF
TRBJ2-4	TRBV5-6	.	.	TGTGCCAGCAGGACCAACTTGGCCAAAAACATTCAGTACTTC	CASRTNLAKNIQYF
TRBJ1-5	TRBV27	.	many	TGTGCCAGCAGTTTTTGGGACCAGCCCCAGCATTTT	CASSFWDQPQHF
TRBJ1-5	TRBV7-8	TRBD1	few	TGTGCCAGCAGCTTAGATCGCCTAAGACAGGGGGCGCCAGGGCAGCCCCAGCATTTT	CASSLDRLRQGAPGQPQHF
TRBJ2-7	TRBV29-1	.	.	TGCAGCGTCGCTACCGGGACTCATGGCGACGAGCAGTACTTC	CSVATGTHGDEQYF
TRBJ2-5	TRBV7-8	TRBD1	many	TGTGCCAGCAGCTTAGCCCCCCCAGGGGGTTGGGAGACCCAGTACTTC	CASSLAPPGGWETQYF
TRBJ2-7	TRBV5-1	TRBD1	.	TGCGCCAGCAGCTTGGCCGACAGGGCGAGCTCCTACGAGCAGTACTTC	CASSLADRASSYEQYF
TRBJ1-5	TRBV2	TRBD1	many	TGTGCCAGCAGCAGACCGGGACAGGGAAATCAGCCCCAGCATTTT	CASSRPGQGNQPQHF
TRBJ1-4	TRBV29-1	.	few	TGCAGCGTGGCAGGGATGACTAATGAAAAACTGTTTTTT	CSVAGMTNEKLFF
TRBJ1-6	TRBV19	TRBD1	few	TGTGCCAGTACCAGGACAGGTCCATCGGCACCCCTCCACTTT	CASTRTGPSAPLHF
TRBJ1-6	TRBV12-3/TRBV12-4	.	many	TGTGCCAGCACTAGACAGACGAGTAATTCACCCCTCCACTTT	CASTRQTSNSPLHF
TRBJ2-7	TRBV11-2	.	many	TGTGCCAGCAGCTTGGGCCCCGGATCCTACGAGCAGTACTTC	CASSLGPGSYEQYF
TRBJ2-2	TRBV9	.	.	TGTGCCAGCAGCCCGGACCCCGGGGAGCTGTTTTTT	CASSPDPGELFF
TRBJ1-5	TRBV20-1	.	many	TGCAGTGCTACAGGGGAATATAGCAATCAGCCCCAGCATTTT	CSATGEYSNQPQHF
TRBJ2-7	TRBV2	TRBD1	many	TGTGCCAGCAGGACAGGGGGCTTCGAGCAGTACTTC	CASRTGGFEQYF
TRBJ1-6	TRBV7-9	TRBD1	.	TGTGCCAGCAGCTTAGCGGCGACAGGGGACTCACCCCTCCACTTT	CASSLAATGDSPLHF
TRBJ1-1	TRBV18	.	many	TGTGCCAGCTCACCATATAGCGGCCCTGAAGCTTTCTTT	CASSPYSGPEAFF
TRBJ1-1	TRBV19	.	.	TGTGCCAGTAGTATGGGGACCCCTAACACTGAAGCTTTCTTT	CASSMGTPNTEAFF
TRBJ2-6	TRBV15	.	.	TGTGCCACCAGCAGAGATCCCATCTTAAGCTCTGGGGCCAACGTCCTGACTTTC	CATSRDPILSSGANVLTF
TRBJ1-1	TRBV4-1	.	many	TGCGCCAGCAGCCAGCCACCGGGACAGAACACTGAAGCTTTCTTT	CASSQPPGQNTEAFF
TRBJ2-2	TRBV20-1	.	many	TGCAGTGCTAGGGGAGCGGAGACCGGGGAGCTGTTTTTT	CSARGAETGELFF
TRBJ1-5	TRBV19	.	once	TGTGCCAGTAGTCCAGGACTAAGGGGTCAGCCCCAGCATTTT	CASSPGLRGQPQHF
TRBJ2-2	TRBV28	TRBD1	many	TGTGCCAGCAGTCTGTCTGGCAGGGGGAACGGGGAGCTGTTTTTT	CASSLSGRGNGELFF
TRBJ1-3	TRBV29-1	.	few	TGCAGCGTTGTTGTCGCCAGCTCTGGAAACACCATATATTTT	CSVVVASSGNTIYF
TRBJ1-1	TRBV30	TRBD1	few	TGTGCCTGGAGTGTATTGGGGACAGGGATTTGGAACACTGAAGCTTTCTTT	CAWSVLGTGIWNTEAFF
TRBJ1-5	TRBV28	.	many	TGTGCCAGCACCACCACAGCGAGTCGGCAGCCCCAGCATTTT	CASTTTASRQPQHF
TRBJ1-2	TRBV24-1	.	many	TGTGCCACCAGTGAAGGGCAGCGTGGCTACACCTTC	CATSEGQRGYTF
TRBJ2-7	TRBV12-3/TRBV12-4	.	many	TGTGCCAGCAGCTTTACAGGGAACGAGCAGTACTTC	CASSFTGNEQYF
TRBJ1-1	TRBV6-1	.	few	TGTGCCAGCGCACAAATGAACACTGAAGCTTTCTTT	CASAQMNTEAFF
TRBJ1-1	TRBV3-1	TRBD1	many	TGTGCCAGCAGCCAAGTACAGGGGAGGACTGAAGCTTTCTTT	CASSQVQGRTEAFF
TRBJ1-3	TRBV6-1	.	.	TGTGCCAGCAGTACCGCAGGCTACTCTGGAAACACCATATATTTT	CASSTAGYSGNTIYF
TRBJ1-1	TRBV15	TRBD1	.	TGTGCCACCAGCGGCGGACAGGGGGCTCTGATGAACACTGAAGCTTTCTTT	CATSGGQGALMNTEAFF